What follows are 28 T cell receptor beta chains derived from one specimen sequenced in a study of blood T cell repertoires in COVID-19. The data were produced by immunoSEQ multiplex PCR, yet TCRdb's version contains in-frame clones alone and is incomplete. The sample records 180,000 or so clones, approximately 85% being singletons. Source material: peripheral blood. Source of these receptors: a man in his fifties or sixties with acute or convalescent COVID-19.

This chain connects TRBV5-8 to TRBJ2-7; TRBD1 might be the D (5 bases). The germline V gene has CDR1 SGHTS and CDR2 YDEGEE. The CDR3 has 14 amino acids. Trimming cost V 3 bases and J 5 bases, with 15 bases left between them. The CDR3 DNA is TGTGCCAGCAGCTCCCGTGACAGTTCGAACGAGCAGTACTTC. Translating it yields CASSSRDSSNEQYF.

The chain joins TRBV5-5 to TRBJ2-1; D uncertain. V was pared by 3 bases and J by 2 bases, with 6 bases between. The germline V gene encodes CDR1 SGHKS and CDR2 YYEKEE (reference sequence). This CDR3 contains 13 residues. The CDR3 region is CASSSRAYNEQFF. As DNA, the CDR3 is TGTGCCAGCAGCTCACGGGCCTACAATGAGCAGTTCTTC. The full variable domain, completed using reference TRBV5-5 and TRBJ2-1, is DAGVTQSPTHLIKTRGQQVTLRCSPISGHKSVSWYQQVLGQGPQFIFQYYEKEERGRGNFPDRFSARQFPNYSSELNVNALLLGDSALYLCASSSRAYNEQFFGPGTRLTVL.

This clone was seen just once. The chain employs TRBV27 and TRBJ1-4, with TRBD1 matching over 9 bases. Germline CDR1 and CDR2: MNHEY and SMNVEV (reference sequence). This CDR3 is built from 17 residues. After removal of 1 base from V and 7 bases from J, the junction contained 10 bases not matched to a gene. As DNA, the CDR3 is TGTGCCAGCAGTTTATACTCACAGGGGGCGCGGATTGAAAAACTGTTTTTT. Its protein is CASSLYSQGARIEKLFF.

The chain uses TRBV27 and TRBJ2-4, with 9 bases identical to TRBD1. The CDR3 runs to 15 residues. V shed 4 bases, J shed 1 base, and the junction held 2 bases outside the gene matches. From germline, CDR1 is MNHEY and CDR2 SMNVEV (reference sequence). CDR3 DNA: TGTGCCAGCAGTTGGACAGGGGCGGCCAAAAACATTCAGTACTTC. Residues: CASSWTGAAKNIQYF.

The V gene is TRBV28, the J gene TRBJ1-5; D remains ambiguous. From germline, CDR1 is MDHEN and CDR2 SYDVKM. Trimming cost V 6 bases and J 0 bases, with 15 bases left between them. The CDR3 contains 16 residues. Here the CDR3 DNA reads TGTGCCAGCAGCTCTACACGGAGATATAGCAATCAGCCCCAGCATTTT. Translating gives CASSSTRRYSNQPQHF.

The V and J genes are TRBV4-2 and TRBJ1-2; no reliable D call. CDR3 length: 16 residues. Germline CDR1 reads LGHNA; CDR2 reads YNFKEQ. Trimming stripped 0 bases from V and 7 bases from J, with 18 bases between. CDR3 protein: CASSQELASASIGYTF. In DNA, the CDR3 is TGTGCCAGCAGCCAAGAGCTGGCCAGCGCTTCGATTGGCTACACCTTC.

In regard to this clone: This same CDR3 is encoded by further DNA sequences in the sample. The chain uses TRBV19 and TRBJ2-3; 8 nucleotides match TRBD1. V trimming: 6 bases; J trimming: 1 base; junction bases outside the gene matches: 0. The CDR3 length is 13 residues. Per germline, CDR1 LNHDA and CDR2 SQIVND (reference sequence). The CDR3 bases are TGTGCCAGTAGGACAGGGGGCACAGATACGCAGTATTTT. Residues: CASRTGGTDTQYF.

This clone was picked up a small number of times. The V gene is TRBV19, the J gene TRBJ1-2, with TRBD1 identical over 10 bases. The germline V gene encodes CDR1 LNHDA and CDR2 SQIVND (reference sequence). The J segment lost 7 bases and the V segment lost 4 bases, leaving 9 bases of the junction unmatched. The CDR3 has 15 residues. CDR3 bases: TGTGCCAGTAGTAAAAGTGGGACAGGGGCTCGTGGCTACACCTTC. It encodes CASSKSGTGARGYTF.

The V gene is TRBV27, the J gene TRBJ1-5; 7 nucleotides match TRBD1. Looked up from germline, CDR1 is MNHEY and CDR2 is SMNVEV (reference sequence). The V segment lost 6 bases and the J segment 2 bases; nucleotides outside the gene matches: 13. CDR3 length: 17 amino acids. CDR3 loop: CASRPQVGQSRNQPQHF. The CDR3 DNA is TGTGCCAGCAGGCCCCAGGTGGGACAGTCCCGCAATCAGCCCCAGCATTTT.

The chain uses TRBV2 and TRBJ1-2; the D gene is possibly TRBD1 (6 bases). The CDR3 loop spans 12 amino acids. V gave up 6 bases and J gave up 9 bases, with 14 bases separating them. Looked up from germline, CDR1 is SNHLY and CDR2 is FYNNEI. In DNA form, the CDR3 reads TGTGCCAGCAGGGGACAATTCTCAAGCTACACCTTC. Its translation is CASRGQFSSYTF.

The V call is TRBV6-5, the J call TRBJ2-5; TRBD1 might be the D (6 bases). The ends were cut back, 4 bases at V and 0 bases at J, with 12 bases in the middle. The CDR3 covers 15 residues. Germline lookup yields CDR1 MNHEY and CDR2 SVGAGI. CDR3 coding DNA: TGTGCCAGCAGTTCCGACGACAGGTACCAAGAGACCCAGTACTTC. Its translation: CASSSDDRYQETQYF.

The CDR3 protein is CASSQETSLPDTQYF. DNA for the CDR3: TGTGCCAGCAGCCAAGAAACTAGCCTCCCAGATACGCAGTATTTT. The chain joins TRBV4-2 to TRBJ2-3, with D perhaps TRBD2 (6 bases). The CDR3 totals 15 residues. The V gene's germline CDR1 is LGHNA and CDR2 YNFKEQ. The ends were cut back, 0 bases at V and 4 bases at J, with 11 bases in the middle.

This chain links TRBV3-1 (or the pseudogene TRBV3-2) with TRBJ1-4; D is unclear. This CDR3 is 15 amino acids long. Trimming shortened V by 3 bases and J by 5 bases, and 13 bases separated the two germline ends. The germline V gene has CDR1 LGHDT and CDR2 YNNKEL (reference sequence). In nucleotides, the CDR3 is TGTGCCAGCAGCCAGAGGGCCCGAGGGAATGAAAAACTGTTTTTT. The encoded protein is CASSQRARGNEKLFF.

The chain couples TRBV19 to TRBJ1-5, with D perhaps matching TRBD1 (5 bases). The CDR3 totals 15 residues. Germline V gene lookup returns CDR1 LNHDA and CDR2 SQIVND (reference sequence). Trimming pared 6 bases from V and 1 base from J, leaving 13 bases between. CDR3 amino acids: CASRTTGPSNQPQHF. The CDR3 bases are TGTGCCAGTAGAACTACAGGACCGAGCAATCAGCCCCAGCATTTT.

The gene calls are TRBV10-3 and TRBJ1-1; D call uncertain. The CDR3 spans 13 residues. Germline V CDR1 and CDR2: ENHRY, SYGVKD. Trimming shortened V by 6 bases and J by 1 base, and 9 bases separated the two germline ends. The CDR3 here is CAIRGSGNTEAFF. As DNA, the CDR3 is TGTGCCATCAGGGGTTCGGGGAACACTGAAGCTTTCTTT.

The genes are TRBV28 and TRBJ1-1, with D maybe TRBD1 (5 bases). Germline V gene lookup returns CDR1 MDHEN and CDR2 SYDVKM. Trimming shortened V by 3 bases and J by 6 bases, and 11 bases separated the two germline ends. This CDR3 contains 13 residues. CDR3 amino acids: CASSFGLTAEAFF. The CDR3 DNA follows: TGTGCCAGCAGTTTTGGTTTGACAGCTGAAGCTTTCTTT.

The chain links TRBV5-5 to TRBJ2-7; D is uncertain. The CDR3 totals 16 residues. Germline V gene data show CDR1 as SGHKS and CDR2 as YYEKEE (reference sequence). With 3 bases removed from V and 6 bases from J, the gap between germline ends came to 22 bases. CDR3 sequence: CASSSLRVSQTVEQYF. CDR3 bases: TGTGCCAGCAGCTCTCTTAGAGTGTCCCAAACCGTCGAGCAGTACTTC.

This sequence joins TRBV6-5 and TRBJ2-3; a weak D match, TRBD2 (6 bases). The V end lost 5 bases, the J end lost 2 bases, and 11 bases lay between the germline ends. Germline V lookup: CDR1 MNHEY, CDR2 SVGAGI. CDR3 length equals 14 residues. The CDR3 DNA reads TGTGCCAGCAGTAGTAGCGGAAACACAGATACGCAGTATTTT. Translation: CASSSSGNTDTQYF.

V and J are TRBV27 and TRBJ2-2, with 8 bases that match TRBD1. V dropped 5 bases and J dropped 1; count of bases not matched to a gene: 9. This CDR3 has 17 amino acids. The germline V gene encodes CDR1 MNHEY and CDR2 SMNVEV (reference sequence). CDR3 nucleotides: TGTGCCAGCAGTCCCCTCCCCGGGACAGGGAACACCGGGGAGCTGTTTTTT. As protein: CASSPLPGTGNTGELFF.

Concerning this clone itself: Additional DNA sequences in this sample encode the identical CDR3. V is TRBV5-1 and J is TRBJ1-1; 7 positions agree with TRBD1. V was clipped by 4 bases and J by 2 bases; unmatched bases: 5. There are 14 residues in the CDR3. Germline V lookup: CDR1 SGHRS, CDR2 YFSETQ. In DNA, the CDR3 is TGCGCCAGCAGCCAGGGGACAGAAAACACTGAAGCTTTCTTT. This gives the protein CASSQGTENTEAFF.

J is TRBJ1-2 and V is TRBV15, with 8 positions matching TRBD1. The length of the CDR3 is 15 residues. V lost 1 base, J lost 5 bases, and 6 bases stayed unmatched. Germline V gene sequence: CDR1 LNHNV, CDR2 YYDKDF (reference sequence). The CDR3, as DNA: TGTGCCACCAGCAGAGGGGGGCAGGGGGCTTATGGCTACACCTTC. Its translation: CATSRGGQGAYGYTF.

The chain recombines TRBV9 with TRBJ1-5, with TRBD1 identical over 8 bases. The CDR3 contains 13 residues. With 3 bases clipped from V and 6 bases from J, the junction kept 2 bases outside the gene matches. Germline CDR1 SGDLS, CDR2 YYNGEE. The CDR3 sequence is CASSDGQGQPQHF. The CDR3, as DNA: TGTGCCAGCAGCGACGGACAGGGTCAGCCCCAGCATTTT.

The chain employs TRBV9 and TRBJ1-1; D uncertain. There are 13 residues in the CDR3. The V gene lost 0 bases and the J gene lost 5 bases, with 8 bases spanning the gap. Germline-derived CDR1 and CDR2 are SGDLS and YYNGEE. CDR3 DNA: TGTGCCAGCAGCGTAGTAGAGAGAACTGAAGCTTTCTTT. It yields the protein CASSVVERTEAFF.

Regarding this clone: The junction differs from germline at one of its ends, possibly a read error. This chain links TRBV6-6 with TRBJ2-7; possibly TRBD1 for D (5 bases). The length of the CDR3 is 12 residues. Per the germline V gene, CDR1 is MNHNY and CDR2 is SVGAGI (reference sequence). CDR3 nucleotide sequence: TGTGCCAGCAGTTACCTGAAGGGGCCGCCCAGCTTC. This encodes CASSYLKGPPSF.

This chain links TRBV5-1 with TRBJ2-7, with 7 positions matching TRBD2. Unmatched junction bases numbered 4, after V lost 4 bases and J lost 0 bases. The germline gives CDR1 SGHRS, CDR2 YFSETQ. The CDR3 length is 14 residues. The CDR3 bases are TGCGCCAGCAGCGGCCCTAGCGGCTCCTACGAGCAGTACTTC. It specifies CASSGPSGSYEQYF.

This clone was seen only a few times. The rearrangement uses TRBV3-1 (or the pseudogene TRBV3-2) and TRBJ2-7, with TRBD1 identical over 8 bases. The junction had 4 bases not matched to a gene; V was cut back by 5 bases and J by 7 bases. The CDR3 sequence is 12 residues long. CDR1 and CDR2 from the germline V gene are LGHDT and YNNKEL (reference sequence). The CDR3 reads CASSDRGWEQYF. For the CDR3, the DNA is TGTGCCAGCAGCGACAGGGGTTGGGAGCAGTACTTC.

This clone was recorded once. The chain uses TRBV6-5 and TRBJ1-1; D unresolved. The germline CDR1 and CDR2 sequences are MNHEY and SVGAGI. This CDR3 has 12 amino acids. V lost 2 bases, J lost 11 bases, and 12 bases lay in between. In DNA form, the CDR3 reads TGTGCCAGCAGTTACAAGGGAGGAGTGGCTTTCTTT. Its translation: CASSYKGGVAFF.

The V call is TRBV4-2, the J call TRBJ1-6; D is undetermined. This CDR3 is 16 amino acids long. From germline, CDR1 is LGHNA and CDR2 YNFKEQ. The V end was cut by 0 bases, the J end by 0 bases, with 6 bases between. In nucleotides, the CDR3 is TGTGCCAGCAGCCAAGACAAGAGCTCCTATAATTCACCCCTCCACTTT. This encodes CASSQDKSSYNSPLHF.